This TCR beta chain is drawn from a study of CD8 T cells in Susac syndrome. The germline gives CDR1 SGHDT, CDR2 YYEEEE. This CDR3 has 13 residues. V lost 0 bases to trimming and J lost 3 bases, with 7 bases between them. Sequencing of TCR beta covered CD8+ and CD4+ T cells obtained from blood. cDNA came from about 0.5 to 1 ug RNA primed by random hexamers. TCRdb processed the immunoSEQ multiplex PCR reads anew with MiXCR; each CDR3 protein has one entry. The table has 170,000 or so distinct CDR3 sequences, about 95% seen once; the top ten hold roughly 0.16%. The receptor was isolated from a human donor with multiple sclerosis. The sample consisted of CD8+ T cells from PBMCs. The chain has TRBV5-6 and TRBJ2-7; possibly TRBD1 for D (6 bases). The CDR3 nucleotides are TGTGCCAGCAGCTTGGCGACAGGCTACGAGCAGTACTTC. The encoded protein is CASSLATGYEQYF.